A selection of T cell receptor beta chains follows, all from one sample in a study of T-cell reconstitution after alpha-beta-depleted transplantation in children. TCRdb re-called the PCR reads with MiXCR, one entry per CDR3 protein. The table lists hundreds of thousands of distinct CDR3 sequences, roughly 14% of them singletons. Sequenced here: PBMCs, sampled from the stem cell graft. Receptors were obtained from a human donor who donated a stem cell graft to a child with Fanconi anemia. The CDR3 runs from the conserved cysteine through the conserved F or W. A D gene is named only where the DNA matches it firmly. Some rows mark clone size as missing; the rest say once, few, many or name a class of expanded clone.

d_call	v_call	clone_size	j_call	cdr3_aa	cdr3_nt
TRBD1	TRBV6-2/TRBV6-3	many	TRBJ1-6	CASRSEKLTGVNSPLHF	TGTGCCAGCAGATCGGAAAAGTTGACAGGGGTAAATTCACCCCTCCACTTT
TRBD1	TRBV5-1	few	TRBJ2-3	CASNRGQEGTQYF	TGCGCCAGCAACAGGGGGCAAGAGGGTACGCAGTATTTT
NA	TRBV9	few	TRBJ2-7	CASSVSEGGSYEQYF	TGTGCCAGCAGCGTAAGCGAGGGGGGATCCTACGAGCAGTACTTC
NA	TRBV3-1	many	TRBJ1-2	CASSRGTDPRSYTF	TGTGCCAGCAGCCGTGGGACGGATCCTCGGAGTTACACCTTC
TRBD1	TRBV6-5	many	TRBJ2-5	CASSYPGQGETQYF	TGTGCCAGCAGTTACCCGGGACAGGGGGAGACCCAGTACTTC
NA	TRBV27	few	TRBJ1-6	CASSLKGYGSPLHF	TGTGCCAGCAGTTTAAAAGGGTACGGTTCACCCCTCCACTTT
NA	TRBV27	many	TRBJ1-1	CASSPLGSNTEAFF	TGTGCCAGCAGTCCGCTCGGGTCCAACACTGAAGCTTTCTTT
NA	TRBV2	few	TRBJ2-4	CASSADPRGAKNIQYF	TGTGCCAGCAGCGCGGACCCCCGAGGAGCCAAAAACATTCAGTACTTC
NA	TRBV2	few	TRBJ1-5	CASSDQMGGQPQHF	TGTGCCAGCAGTGATCAGATGGGAGGTCAGCCCCAGCATTTT
NA	TRBV12-3/TRBV12-4	few	TRBJ2-3	CASSFGQVGNTQYF	TGTGCCAGCAGTTTCGGGCAGGTTGGAAATACGCAGTATTTT
TRBD1	TRBV6-5	few	TRBJ2-2	CASSYRRTGGGTGELFF	TGTGCCAGCAGTTACCGAAGGACAGGGGGCGGGACCGGGGAGCTGTTTTTT
NA	TRBV7-2	few	TRBJ2-7	CASSGRSGAGYEQYF	TGTGCCAGCAGCGGACGCTCAGGGGCTGGCTACGAGCAGTACTTC
NA	TRBV29-1	few	TRBJ2-7	CSAGGDRDEQYF	TGCAGCGCCGGGGGGGACAGGGATGAGCAGTACTTC
NA	TRBV11-3	few	TRBJ2-2	CASSLFASLGPQGGTGELFF	TGTGCCAGCAGCTTATTCGCATCACTGGGACCCCAGGGGGGAACCGGGGAGCTGTTTTTT
NA	TRBV5-1	many	TRBJ1-2	CASSLGQGEGYTF	TGCGCCAGCAGCCTTGGGCAGGGAGAGGGCTACACCTTC
NA	TRBV9	many	TRBJ2-3	CASSVDGFTDTQYF	TGTGCCAGCAGCGTAGACGGGTTCACAGATACGCAGTATTTT
NA	TRBV7-6	NA	TRBJ2-3	CASSPVVGQGGDTQYF	TGTGCCAGCAGCCCTGTTGTCGGGCAGGGCGGGGATACGCAGTATTTT
NA	TRBV18	NA	TRBJ1-1	CASSPLWVGTEAFF	TGTGCCAGCTCACCACTATGGGTCGGCACTGAAGCTTTCTTT
TRBD1	TRBV28	NA	TRBJ1-1	CASSLNRGPLHTEAFF	TGTGCCAGCAGTTTAAATAGGGGGCCTCTTCACACTGAAGCTTTCTTT
NA	TRBV4-3	few	TRBJ1-1	CASSQDGDNTEAFF	TGCGCCAGCAGCCAAGATGGGGACAACACTGAAGCTTTCTTT
TRBD1	TRBV10-2	NA	TRBJ1-5	CASSDRTGNQPQHF	TGCGCCAGCAGTGACCGGACAGGAAATCAGCCCCAGCATTTT
TRBD1	TRBV10-3	NA	TRBJ2-3	CAISAETGAGTDTQYF	TGTGCCATCAGTGCTGAAACAGGGGCCGGCACAGATACGCAGTATTTT
NA	TRBV20-1	many	TRBJ2-1	CSATLGNEQFF	TGCAGTGCAACTCTAGGGAATGAGCAGTTCTTC
NA	TRBV7-8	many	TRBJ2-1	CASSLAAKNEQFF	TGTGCCAGCAGCTTAGCCGCGAAAAATGAGCAGTTCTTC
NA	TRBV5-1	many	TRBJ1-2	CASSLERGQGYGYTF	TGCGCCAGCAGCTTGGAACGCGGGCAAGGGTATGGCTACACCTTC
TRBD1	TRBV30	NA	TRBJ1-4	CAWSVQGGTELFF	TGTGCCTGGAGTGTACAGGGGGGTACTGAACTGTTTTTT
NA	TRBV7-2	NA	TRBJ1-3	CASTPQRGNTIYF	TGTGCCAGCACCCCGCAAAGAGGAAACACCATATATTTT
NA	TRBV6-5	NA	TRBJ2-5	CATRAETQYF	TGTGCCACCCGAGCAGAGACCCAGTACTTC
TRBD1	TRBV5-1	many	TRBJ2-7	CASSSPKDRAYEQYF	TGCGCCAGCAGCTCCCCTAAGGACAGGGCCTACGAGCAGTACTTC
NA	TRBV6-2/TRBV6-3	NA	TRBJ1-5	CASTTFPGSNQPQHF	TGTGCCAGCACCACTTTCCCGGGGAGCAATCAGCCCCAGCATTTT
NA	TRBV10-3	NA	TRBJ1-2	CAISEWERYTF	TGTGCCATCAGTGAGTGGGAGCGCTACACCTTC
NA	TRBV7-9	many	TRBJ1-1	CASSWGTEAFF	TGTGCCAGCAGCTGGGGTACTGAAGCTTTCTTT
NA	TRBV6-5	few	TRBJ2-1	CASSYGARFFF	TGTGCCAGCAGTTACGGGGCCCGCTTTTTCTTC
NA	TRBV29-1	NA	TRBJ2-1	CSVGPLGARQHEQFF	TGCAGCGTTGGGCCTTTGGGAGCACGACAGCATGAGCAGTTCTTC
NA	TRBV7-3	NA	TRBJ1-3	CASSTQGGRGNTIYF	TGTGCCAGCAGTACCCAAGGGGGACGTGGAAACACCATATATTTT
TRBD1	TRBV5-1	few	TRBJ1-1	CASSLAGTGSDEAFF	TGCGCCAGCAGCTTAGCCGGGACAGGGTCAGATGAAGCTTTCTTT
TRBD1	TRBV11-3	few	TRBJ2-2	CASSLGGQGATGELFF	TGTGCCAGCAGCTTAGGAGGACAGGGGGCGACCGGGGAGCTGTTTTTT
TRBD1	TRBV7-2	NA	TRBJ1-2	CASSTQTGLSGYTF	TGTGCCAGCAGCACCCAGACAGGGTTAAGCGGCTACACCTTC
NA	TRBV6-1	few	TRBJ2-1	CASSEVHRRTSTHEQFF	TGTGCCAGCAGTGAAGTCCACCGCAGGACATCCACTCACGAGCAGTTCTTC
NA	TRBV29-1	many	TRBJ1-2	CSASRENNYGYTF	TGCAGCGCAAGCAGGGAAAATAACTATGGCTACACCTTC
NA	TRBV11-2	NA	TRBJ2-3	CASSLHGQGTDTQYF	TGTGCCAGCAGCTTACACGGTCAAGGCACAGATACGCAGTATTTT
NA	TRBV29-1	many	TRBJ1-1	CSVQKGETEAFF	TGCAGCGTACAAAAAGGGGAAACCGAAGCTTTCTTT
TRBD2	TRBV28	NA	TRBJ2-3	CASSSWTRGGVTDTQYF	TGTGCCAGCAGTTCTTGGACTCGCGGGGGGGTCACAGATACGCAGTATTTT
TRBD1	TRBV10-3	many	TRBJ2-5	CAISETGEETQYF	TGTGCCATCAGTGAGACAGGGGAAGAGACCCAGTACTTC